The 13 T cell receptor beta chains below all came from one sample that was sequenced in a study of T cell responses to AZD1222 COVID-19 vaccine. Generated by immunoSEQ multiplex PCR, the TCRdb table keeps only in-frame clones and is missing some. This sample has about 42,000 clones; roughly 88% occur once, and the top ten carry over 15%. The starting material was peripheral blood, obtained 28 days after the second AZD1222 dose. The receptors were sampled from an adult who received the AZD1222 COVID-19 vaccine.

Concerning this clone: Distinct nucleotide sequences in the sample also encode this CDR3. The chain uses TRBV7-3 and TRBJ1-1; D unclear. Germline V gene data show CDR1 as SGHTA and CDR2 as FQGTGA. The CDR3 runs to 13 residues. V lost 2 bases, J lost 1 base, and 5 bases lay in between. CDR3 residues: CASSLYRNTEAFF. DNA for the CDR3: TGTGCCAGCAGCTTATACCGGAACACTGAAGCTTTCTTT.

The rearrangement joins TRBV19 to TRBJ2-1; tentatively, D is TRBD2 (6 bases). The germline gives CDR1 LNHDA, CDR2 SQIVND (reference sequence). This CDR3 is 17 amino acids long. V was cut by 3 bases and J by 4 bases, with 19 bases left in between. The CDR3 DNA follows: TGTGCCAGTAGTATGTCTTTCGGTGCGGGGTCTTACAATGAGCAGTTCTTC. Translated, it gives CASSMSFGAGSYNEQFF. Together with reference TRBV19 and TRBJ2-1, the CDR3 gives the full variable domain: DGGITQSPKYLFRKEGQNVTLSCEQNLNHDAMYWYRQDPGQGLRLIYYSQIVNDFQKGDIAEGYSVSREKKESFPLTVTSAQKNPTAFYLCASSMSFGAGSYNEQFFGPGTRLTVL.

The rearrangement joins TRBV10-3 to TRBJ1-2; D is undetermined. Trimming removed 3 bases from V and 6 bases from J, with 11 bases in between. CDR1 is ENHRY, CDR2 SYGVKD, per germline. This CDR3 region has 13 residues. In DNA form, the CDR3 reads TGTGCCATCAGTGACGCAAGGCCGGATGGCTACACCTTC. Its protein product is CAISDARPDGYTF.

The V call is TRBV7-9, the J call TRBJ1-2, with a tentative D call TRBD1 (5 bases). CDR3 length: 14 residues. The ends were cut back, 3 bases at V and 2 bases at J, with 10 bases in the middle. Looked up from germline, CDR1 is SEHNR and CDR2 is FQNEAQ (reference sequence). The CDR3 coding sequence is TGTGCCAGCAGCTTCGGGTCAGGGAACTATGGCTACACCTTC. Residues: CASSFGSGNYGYTF.

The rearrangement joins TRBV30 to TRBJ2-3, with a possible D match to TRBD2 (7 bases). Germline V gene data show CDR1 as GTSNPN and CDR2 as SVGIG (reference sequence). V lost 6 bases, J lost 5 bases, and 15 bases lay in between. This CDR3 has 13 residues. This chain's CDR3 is CACPLGGGDTQYF. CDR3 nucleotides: TGTGCCTGCCCGCTAGGGGGGGGAGATACGCAGTATTTT.

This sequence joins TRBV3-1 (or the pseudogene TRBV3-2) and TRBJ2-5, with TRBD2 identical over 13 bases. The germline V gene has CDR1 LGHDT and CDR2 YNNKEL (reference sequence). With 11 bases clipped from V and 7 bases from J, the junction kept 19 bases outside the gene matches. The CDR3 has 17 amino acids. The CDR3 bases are TGTGCCTCCAAGGGATCCCCCACTAGCGGGGGGGCTGGGACCCAGTACTTC. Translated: CASKGSPTSGGAGTQYF.

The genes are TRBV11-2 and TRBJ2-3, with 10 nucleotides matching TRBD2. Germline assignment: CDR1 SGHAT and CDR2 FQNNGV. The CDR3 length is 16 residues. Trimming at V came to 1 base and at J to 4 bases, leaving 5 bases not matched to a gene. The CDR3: CASSLASLAGADTQYF. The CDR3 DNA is TGTGCCAGCAGCTTAGCGTCCCTAGCGGGGGCAGATACGCAGTATTTT. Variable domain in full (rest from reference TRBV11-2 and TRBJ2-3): EAGVAQSPRYKIIEKRQSVAFWCNPISGHATLYWYQQILGQGPKLLIQFQNNGVVDDSQLPKDRFSAERLKGVDSTLKIQPAKLEDSAVYLCASSLASLAGADTQYFGPGTRLTVL.

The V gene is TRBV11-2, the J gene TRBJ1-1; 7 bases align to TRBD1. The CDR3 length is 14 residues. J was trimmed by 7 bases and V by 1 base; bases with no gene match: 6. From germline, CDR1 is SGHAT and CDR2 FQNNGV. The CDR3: CASSLGGGTVEAFF. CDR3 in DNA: TGTGCCAGCAGCTTAGGAGGTGGGACAGTTGAAGCTTTCTTT.

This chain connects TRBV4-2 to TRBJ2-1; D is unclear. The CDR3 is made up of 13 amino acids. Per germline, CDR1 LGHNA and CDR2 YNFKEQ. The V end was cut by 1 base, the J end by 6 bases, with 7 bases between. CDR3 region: CASSQVFGNEQFF. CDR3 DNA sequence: TGTGCCAGCAGCCAAGTCTTCGGCAATGAGCAGTTCTTC.

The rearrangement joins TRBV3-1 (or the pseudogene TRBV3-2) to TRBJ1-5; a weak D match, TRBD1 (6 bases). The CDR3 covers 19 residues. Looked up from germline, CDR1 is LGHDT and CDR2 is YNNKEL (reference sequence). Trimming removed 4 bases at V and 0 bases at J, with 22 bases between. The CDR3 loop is CASSPSGGRVVNSNQPQHF. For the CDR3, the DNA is TGTGCCAGCAGCCCGTCGGGGGGCAGGGTGGTCAATAGCAATCAGCCCCAGCATTTT.

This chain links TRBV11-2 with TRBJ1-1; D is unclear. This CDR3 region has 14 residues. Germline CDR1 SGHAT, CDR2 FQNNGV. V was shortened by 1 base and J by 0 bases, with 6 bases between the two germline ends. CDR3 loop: CASSLGPLNTEAFF. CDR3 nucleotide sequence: TGTGCCAGCAGCTTAGGCCCTTTGAACACTGAAGCTTTCTTT.

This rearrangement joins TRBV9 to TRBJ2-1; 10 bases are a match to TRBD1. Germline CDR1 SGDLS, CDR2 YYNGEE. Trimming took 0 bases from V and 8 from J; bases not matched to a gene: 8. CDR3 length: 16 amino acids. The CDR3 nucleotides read TGTGCCAGCAGCGTAGCTTGGGACAGGGGCGGCGATGAGCAGTTCTTC. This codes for CASSVAWDRGGDEQFF.

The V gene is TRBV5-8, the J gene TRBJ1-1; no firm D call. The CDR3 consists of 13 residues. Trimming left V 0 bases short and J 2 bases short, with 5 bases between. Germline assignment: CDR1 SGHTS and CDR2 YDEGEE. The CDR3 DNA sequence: TGTGCCAGCAGCTTGGATGTTAACACTGAAGCTTTCTTT. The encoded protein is CASSLDVNTEAFF.